These 21 T cell receptor beta chains share one sample of origin, sequenced in a study of OX40 agonist ivuxolimab in advanced cancers. Sequencing used immunoSEQ multiplex PCR; TCRdb keeps in-frame clones, though not all of them. Altogether 40,000 to 50,000 clones are present, approximately 87% being singletons, with the ten largest covering about 40%. Sequenced material: CD4+ or CD8+ T cells sorted from blood, taken in a trial of the OX40 agonist ivuxolimab. The receptors derive from an adult with an advanced solid tumor such as melanoma, head and neck, liver or kidney cancer.

The rearrangement links TRBV2 to TRBJ2-7; no definite D call. V was pared by 6 bases and J by 3 bases, with 9 bases between. The length of the CDR3 is 12 residues. Germline values: CDR1 SNHLY, CDR2 FYNNEI. This chain's CDR3 is CASRGNIYEQYF. The CDR3 DNA is TGTGCCAGCAGGGGTAACATCTACGAGCAGTACTTC.

The rearrangement uses TRBV18 and TRBJ2-2; 7 bases line up with TRBD1. The V gene end was trimmed by 1 base and the J gene end by 4 bases; junction bases not matched to a gene: 6. Germline values: CDR1 KGHSH, CDR2 LQKENI. The length of the CDR3 is 16 residues. CDR3 residues: CASSPRQGRGTGELFF. Written as DNA, the CDR3 is TGTGCCAGCTCACCACGACAGGGTAGGGGCACCGGGGAGCTGTTTTTT. Variable domain in full (rest from reference TRBV18 and TRBJ2-2): NAGVMQNPRHLVRRRGQEARLRCSPMKGHSHVYWYRQLPEEGLKFMVYLQKENIIDESGMPKERFSAEFPKEGPSILRIQQVVRGDSAAYFCASSPRQGRGTGELFFGEGSRLTVL.

The gene calls are TRBV3-1 (or the pseudogene TRBV3-2) and TRBJ2-1, with unresolved D. This CDR3 has 9 amino acids. Germline values: CDR1 LGHDT, CDR2 YNNKEL (reference sequence). With 0 bases removed from V and 16 bases from J, the gap between germline ends came to 4 bases. For the CDR3, the DNA is TGTGCCAGCAGCCAAGATCCTTTCTTC. Its protein is CASSQDPFF.

This clone was observed once. This chain joins TRBV28 and TRBJ1-2; D is unresolved. V was pared by 7 bases and J by 8 bases, with 23 bases between. CDR3 length equals 15 residues. Germline V CDR1 and CDR2: MDHEN, SYDVKM. This CDR3 reads CASIPPGVAAGGYTF. The CDR3 nucleotides read TGTGCCAGCATACCCCCCGGGGTCGCCGCGGGGGGCTACACCTTC.

This clone was detected once. The gene calls are TRBV7-9 and TRBJ2-5; D not resolved. Per germline, CDR1 SEHNR and CDR2 FQNEAQ (reference sequence). The CDR3 runs 12 residues. V was cut by 1 base and J by 6 bases, with 6 bases left in between. The CDR3: CASSLDVQTQYF. CDR3 nucleotide sequence: TGTGCCAGCAGCTTAGACGTACAGACCCAGTACTTC.

The rearrangement joins TRBV5-4 to TRBJ2-3; 8 nucleotides line up with TRBD1. Germline loops: CDR1 SGHNT, CDR2 YYREEE (reference sequence). Losses at the gene ends were 5 bases for V and 5 bases for J; bases not matched to a gene: 7. The CDR3 length is 14 residues. In nucleotides, the CDR3 is TGTGCCAGCAGGGTGCAGGGGGCCGGAGATACGCAGTATTTT. It encodes CASRVQGAGDTQYF.

Written as DNA, the CDR3 is TGTGCCAGCAGTTTATGGGGGGCGGGTTACACAGATACGCAGTATTTT. Translating it yields CASSLWGAGYTDTQYF. The chain joins TRBV28 to TRBJ2-3, with a weak D call TRBD1 (6 bases). Trimming took 0 bases from V and 2 from J, leaving 12 bases between them. The CDR3 spans 16 residues. Germline CDR1 and CDR2: MDHEN and SYDVKM. The whole variable domain, filled in from reference TRBV28 and TRBJ2-3, reads DVKVTQSSRYLVKRTGEKVFLECVQDMDHENMFWYRQDPGLGLRLIYFSYDVKMKEKGDIPEGYSVSREKKERFSLILESASTNQTSMYLCASSLWGAGYTDTQYFGPGTRLTVL.

The chain links TRBV5-3 to TRBJ2-7, with TRBD1 identical over 8 bases. TRBV5-3 is flagged as an ORF with uncertain function. J was trimmed by 3 bases and V by 8 bases; bases with no gene match: 10. The CDR3 is 14 amino acids. The CDR3 DNA reads as TGTGCCAGCAGCCACCGGGACAGGAACTACGAGCAGTACTTC. The encoded protein is CASSHRDRNYEQYF.

The chain combines TRBV2 with TRBJ1-5; D uncertain. Trimming took off 7 bases at V and 3 bases at J, with 10 bases between the two ends. CDR1 is SNHLY and CDR2 is FYNNEI in the germline V gene. CDR3 length: 13 amino acids. DNA of the CDR3: TGTGCCAGCACCGTGTTAGTCAATCAGCCCCAGCATTTT. It encodes CASTVLVNQPQHF.

This chain links TRBV19 with TRBJ1-1; D not resolved. V lost 3 bases and J lost 4, with 9 bases in between. Germline V gene data show CDR1 as LNHDA and CDR2 as SQIVND (reference sequence). The CDR3 loop spans 13 amino acids. CDR3 residues: CASSIGVGTEAFF. The CDR3 DNA sequence: TGTGCCAGTAGTATTGGGGTGGGCACTGAAGCTTTCTTT. The complete variable domain, with remaining parts taken from reference TRBV19 and TRBJ1-1, reads DGGITQSPKYLFRKEGQNVTLSCEQNLNHDAMYWYRQDPGQGLRLIYYSQIVNDFQKGDIAEGYSVSREKKESFPLTVTSAQKNPTAFYLCASSIGVGTEAFFGQGTRLTVV.

The V and J genes are TRBV5-1 and TRBJ1-1, with no clear D. This CDR3 region has 14 residues. CDR1 and CDR2 (germline): SGHRS, YFSETQ. The V gene lost 0 bases and the J gene lost 1 base, with 7 bases spanning the gap. CDR3 nucleotides: TGCGCCAGCAGCTTGGAGTCGGGGAACACTGAAGCTTTCTTT. It is translated as CASSLESGNTEAFF.

The chain is built from TRBV9 and TRBJ1-3; no reliable D call. The CDR3 length is 14 residues. CDR1 is SGDLS, CDR2 YYNGEE, per germline. Trimming cost V 1 base and J 2 bases, with 7 bases left between them. The CDR3 coding sequence is TGTGCCAGCAGCGTAATGGGTACTGGAAACACCATATATTTT. Translated, it gives CASSVMGTGNTIYF.

This chain links TRBV13 with TRBJ1-6; the D gene is possibly TRBD1 (5 bases). This CDR3 contains 15 residues. Trimming pared 4 bases from V and 6 bases from J, leaving 13 bases between. Germline CDR1 is PRHDT and CDR2 is FYEKMQ (reference sequence). The chain's CDR3 is CASSSGTESNSPLHF. The CDR3, as DNA: TGTGCCAGCAGCTCTGGGACGGAGAGTAATTCACCCCTCCACTTT.

The rearrangement joins TRBV7-8 to TRBJ2-7, with 10 bases matching TRBD1. The CDR3 totals 14 residues. The germline gives CDR1 SGHVS, CDR2 FQNEAQ. With 5 bases clipped from V and 6 bases from J, the junction kept 7 bases outside the gene matches. CDR3 nucleotide sequence: TGTGCCAGCAGCCCACGACAGGGGGCCGCCGAGCAGTACTTC. Protein: CASSPRQGAAEQYF.

This clone is labeled as hyperexpanded (1% or more). The same CDR3 arises from other DNA sequences in this sample as well. The V and J genes are TRBV29-1 and TRBJ2-7, with 7 bases aligning to TRBD1. The CDR3 sequence is 12 residues long. Trimming cost V 6 bases and J 2 bases; bases outside gene matches: 4. Germline CDR1 and CDR2: SQVTM and ANQGSEA. The CDR3 is CSVLGQAYEQYF. The CDR3 nucleotides read TGCAGCGTACTAGGACAGGCCTACGAGCAGTACTTC.

V gene TRBV27 combines with J gene TRBJ1-5; D is unresolved. Germline values: CDR1 MNHEY, CDR2 SMNVEV (reference sequence). This CDR3 has 16 residues. The V gene lost 8 bases and the J gene lost 0 bases, with 17 bases spanning the gap. CDR3 sequence: CASSTAGYDSNQPQHF. The CDR3 bases are TGTGCCAGCTCGACGGCGGGGTATGATAGCAATCAGCCCCAGCATTTT.

This chain joins TRBV7-9 and TRBJ1-1; D gene unclear. The CDR3 runs to 13 residues. V was shortened by 4 bases and J by 0 bases, with 6 bases between the two germline ends. CDR1 and CDR2 (germline): SEHNR, FQNEAQ (reference sequence). In DNA form, the CDR3 reads TGTGCCAGCAGCTCGGGGATGAACACTGAAGCTTTCTTT. Encoded protein: CASSSGMNTEAFF.

V and J are TRBV27 and TRBJ1-2; 7 positions agree with TRBD1. Germline V CDR1 and CDR2: MNHEY, SMNVEV (reference sequence). The V and J ends lost 5 bases and 1 base, in that order; junction bases with no gene match: 7. This CDR3 has 15 amino acids. DNA of the CDR3: TGTGCCAGCAGTATCGACAGGGAAATTAACTATGGCTACACCTTC. It specifies CASSIDREINYGYTF.

The chain combines TRBV6-1 with TRBJ1-5; D not resolved. The V and J ends lost 4 bases and 3 bases respectively, with 7 bases between them. Germline V gene sequence: CDR1 MNHNS, CDR2 SASEGT. CDR3 length equals 13 residues. The CDR3 bases are TGTGCCAGCAGTGGTGGGAACAATCAGCCCCAGCATTTT. Translating gives CASSGGNNQPQHF.

The chain uses TRBV18 and TRBJ2-4; 9 bases align to TRBD1. CDR3 size: 18 residues. Germline CDR1 and CDR2: KGHSH and LQKENI. J lost 1 base, V lost 2 bases, and 9 bases had no gene match. The CDR3 DNA sequence: TGTGCCAGCTCACCATGGGACAGGGCGTCCCCCGCCAAAAACATTCAGTACTTC. Protein product: CASSPWDRASPAKNIQYF.

This clone came up a few times. The V and J genes are TRBV7-9 and TRBJ1-2; 8 bases are a match to TRBD1. V trimming: 4 bases; J trimming: 8 bases; junction bases outside the gene matches: 12. The germline V gene encodes CDR1 SEHNR and CDR2 FQNEAQ (reference sequence). The CDR3 is made up of 15 amino acids. CDR3 sequence reads: CASSSQDRVEEGYTF. CDR3 coding DNA: TGTGCCAGCAGCTCACAGGACAGGGTAGAGGAAGGCTACACCTTC. The full variable domain, in which reference TRBV7-9 and TRBJ1-2 provide the parts outside the CDR3, is DTGVSQNPRHKITKRGQNVTFRCDPISEHNRLYWYRQTLGQGPEFLTYFQNEAQLEKSRLLSDRFSAERPKGSFSTLEIQRTEQGDSAMYLCASSSQDRVEEGYTFGSGTRLTVV.